Included here is one T cell receptor (beta chain) sequence, with context. The data stem from a study of blood T cell repertoires in COVID-19. Across the study: Samples came from the United States, Italy and Spain, spanning acute and convalescent COVID-19. The analysed material was cDNA or gDNA that came from T cells, B-cell-depleted T cells, or PBMCs.

V was clipped by 9 bases and J by 0 bases; unmatched bases: 6. Germline-derived CDR1 and CDR2 are KGHDR and SFDVKD. CDR3 length equals 15 residues. In the original analysis: The authors estimated nucleated cell counts from reference gene primer amplification. Clones were read by immunoSEQ multiplex PCR, and TCRdb kept only the in-frame ones, dropping some. V, J and clone size are those of that table, while D and trimming were read from the DNA. The table records around 270,000 clones, 75% to 90% of them present only once. The source of this sequence is a man aged 35-49 years with acute or convalescent COVID-19. What was sequenced was peripheral blood. The V and J genes are TRBV24-1 and TRBJ1-5; TRBD1 matches 8 bases. The CDR3 region has the DNA TGTGCCACCCAGGACAGGGCGATTAGCAATCAGCCCCAGCATTTT. Translating it yields CATQDRAISNQPQHF.